Sequencing of this TCR beta chain was carried out in a study of T cells expressing NK-cell markers. In generating TCR beta cDNA, 5'RACE template switching with UMIs was used. TCRdb re-called the 5' RACE reads, yielding one record per CDR3 amino acid sequence without DNA. The specimen's table records tens of thousands of distinct CDR3 sequences. CDR3 size: 13 residues. Sequenced material: blood T cells: a sorted CD56 or NKG2C T cell subset, CD4+ or CD8+ T cells, or bulk PBMC T cells (not recorded which). V usage is TRBV21-1 and J usage is TRBJ2-1; absent DNA, TCRdb's TRBD2 call cannot be checked. TRBV21-1 is classified as a pseudogene. The receptor was isolated from a woman between 18 and 70 years old in good health. The CDR3: CASSKLAGDEQFF.